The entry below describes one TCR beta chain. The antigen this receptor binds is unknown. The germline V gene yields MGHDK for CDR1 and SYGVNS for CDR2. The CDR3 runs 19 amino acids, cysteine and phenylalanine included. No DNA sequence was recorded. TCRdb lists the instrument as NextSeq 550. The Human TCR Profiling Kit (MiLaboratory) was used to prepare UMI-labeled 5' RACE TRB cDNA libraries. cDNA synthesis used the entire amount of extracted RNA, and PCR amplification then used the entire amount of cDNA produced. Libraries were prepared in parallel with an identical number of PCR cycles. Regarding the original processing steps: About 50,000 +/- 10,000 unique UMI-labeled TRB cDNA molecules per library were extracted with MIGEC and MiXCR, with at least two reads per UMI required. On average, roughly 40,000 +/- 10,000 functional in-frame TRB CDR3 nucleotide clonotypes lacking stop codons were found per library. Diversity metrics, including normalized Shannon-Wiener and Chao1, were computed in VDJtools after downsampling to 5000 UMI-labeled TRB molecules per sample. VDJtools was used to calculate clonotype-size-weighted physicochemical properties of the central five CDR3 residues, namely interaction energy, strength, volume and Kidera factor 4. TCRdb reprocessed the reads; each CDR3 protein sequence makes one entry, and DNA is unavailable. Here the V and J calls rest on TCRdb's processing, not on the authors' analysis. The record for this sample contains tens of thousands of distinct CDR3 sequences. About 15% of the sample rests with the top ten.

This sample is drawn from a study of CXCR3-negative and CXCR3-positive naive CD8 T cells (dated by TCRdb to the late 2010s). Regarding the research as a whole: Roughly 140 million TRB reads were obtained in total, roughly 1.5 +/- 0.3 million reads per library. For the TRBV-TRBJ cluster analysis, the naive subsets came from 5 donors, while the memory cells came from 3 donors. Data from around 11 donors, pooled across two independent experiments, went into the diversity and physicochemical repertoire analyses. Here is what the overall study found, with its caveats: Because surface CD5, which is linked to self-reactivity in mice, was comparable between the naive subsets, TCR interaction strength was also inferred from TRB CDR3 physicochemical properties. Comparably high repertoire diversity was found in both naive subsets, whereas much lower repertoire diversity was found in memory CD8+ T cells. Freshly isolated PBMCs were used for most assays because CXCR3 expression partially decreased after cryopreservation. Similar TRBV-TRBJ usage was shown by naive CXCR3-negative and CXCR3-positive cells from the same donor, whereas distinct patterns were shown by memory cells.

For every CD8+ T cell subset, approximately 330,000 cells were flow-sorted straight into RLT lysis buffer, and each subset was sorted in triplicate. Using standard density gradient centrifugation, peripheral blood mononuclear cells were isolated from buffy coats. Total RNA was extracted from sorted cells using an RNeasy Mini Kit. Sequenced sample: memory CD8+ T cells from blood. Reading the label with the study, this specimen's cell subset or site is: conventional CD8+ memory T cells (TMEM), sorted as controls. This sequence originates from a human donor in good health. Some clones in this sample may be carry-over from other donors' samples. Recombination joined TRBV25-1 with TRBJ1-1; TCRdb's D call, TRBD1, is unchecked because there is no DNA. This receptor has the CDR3 CASSEYGTGLEPLNTEAFF. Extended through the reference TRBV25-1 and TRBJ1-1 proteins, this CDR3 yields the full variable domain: EADIYQTPRYLVIGTGKKITLECSQTMGHDKMYWYQQDPGMELHLIHYSYGVNSTEKGDLSSESTVSRIRTEHFPLTLESARPSHTSQYLCASSEYGTGLEPLNTEAFFGQGTRLTVV.